The rows below give T cell receptor beta chains drawn from one sample of a study of cytomegalovirus exposure and HLA in healthy donors. TCRdb's copy holds only in-frame clones and misses some; the assay was immunoSEQ multiplex PCR. In the table there are some 50,000 clones, around 94% of which are singletons. Material: PBMCs. These TCRs come from a woman under 30 in good health and CMV-seropositive. Both conserved end residues are part of each CDR3. D genes are given only for firm matches. Part of the rows lack a size; the others show once, few, many or a class for expanded clones.

.	.	TRBJ2-7	TRBV2	CASRDLEQYF	TGTGCCAGCAGGGACTTGGAGCAGTACTTC
.	TRBD2	TRBJ2-3	TRBV2	CASSEKRHSLLAPSTDTQYF	TGTGCCAGCAGTGAAAAACGACATTCCTTACTAGCGCCTAGCACAGATACGCAGTATTTT
.	TRBD1	TRBJ1-1	TRBV2	CASERGRAIRTGGKAFF	TGTGCCAGCGAGAGGGGGAGAGCTATAAGGACAGGGGGAAAAGCTTTCTTT
.	.	TRBJ2-1	TRBV6-8	CASSWAPTSERDTYNEQFF	TGTGCCAGCAGTTGGGCCCCCACTTCGGAGCGGGACACCTACAATGAGCAGTTCTTC
once	TRBD2	TRBJ2-7	TRBV19	CASSGSLAGGRGEQYF	TGTGCCAGTAGTGGATCTTTGGCGGGAGGGCGCGGCGAGCAGTACTTC
.	.	TRBJ2-7	TRBV7-9	CASSISSYEQYF	TGTGCCAGCAGCATTAGCTCTTACGAGCAGTACTTC
once	TRBD1	TRBJ2-2	TRBV28	CAGTGDGPGELFF	TGTGCCGGGACAGGGGACGGACCCGGGGAGCTGTTTTTT
.	TRBD2	TRBJ2-1	TRBV11-2	CASSLAWTSGGGEQFF	TGTGCCAGCAGCTTAGCGTGGACTAGCGGGGGTGGGGAGCAGTTCTTC
.	TRBD1	TRBJ2-5	TRBV27	CASSFQGAETQYF	TGTGCCAGCAGTTTCCAGGGGGCTGAGACCCAGTACTTC
.	.	TRBJ1-1	TRBV19	CASIAGLETAAFF	TGTGCCAGTATCGCCGGACTTGAAACGGCAGCTTTCTTT
.	.	TRBJ2-7	TRBV28	CASSLRQFEDEQYF	TGTGCCAGCAGTTTGAGGCAGTTTGAGGACGAGCAGTACTTC
.	.	TRBJ1-1	TRBV27	CASSLFGQKNTEAFF	TGTGCCAGCAGTTTATTTGGACAGAAGAACACTGAAGCTTTCTTT
.	.	TRBJ2-5	TRBV5-8	CASSLDGVNQETQYF	TGTGCCAGCAGCTTGGACGGAGTCAATCAAGAGACCCAGTACTTC
.	.	TRBJ2-5	TRBV28	CASSLSSGSRQETQYF	TGTGCCAGCAGTTTGAGTTCGGGGAGCAGACAAGAGACCCAGTACTTC
once	TRBD1	TRBJ2-3	TRBV6-4	CASRDRETDTQYF	TGTGCCAGCCGGGACAGGGAAACAGATACGCAGTATTTT
.	TRBD2	TRBJ2-1	TRBV7-3	CASSLTPGLAGSYNEQFF	TGTGCCAGCAGCTTAACCCCCGGACTAGCGGGATCCTACAATGAGCAGTTCTTC
.	TRBD1	TRBJ2-7	TRBV5-6	CASSLPGQGVHEQYF	TGTGCCAGCAGCCTTCCGGGACAGGGGGTCCACGAGCAGTACTTC
.	.	TRBJ1-5	TRBV27	CASSFLRNQPQHF	TGTGCCAGCAGTTTTTTGCGGAATCAGCCCCAGCATTTT
.	.	TRBJ1-1	TRBV5-1	CASSLAGENTEAFF	TGCGCCAGCAGCTTGGCGGGGGAGAACACTGAAGCTTTCTTT
.	TRBD1	TRBJ2-3	TRBV15	CATSRWDRETDTQYF	TGTGCCACCAGCAGATGGGACAGGGAAACAGATACGCAGTATTTT
.	TRBD2	TRBJ2-1	TRBV7-9	CASSFTSGRDNEQFF	TGTGCCAGCAGCTTTACTAGCGGGAGAGACAATGAGCAGTTCTTC
.	.	TRBJ2-4	TRBV5-1	CASSKGDDRDIQYF	TGCGCCAGCAGCAAGGGGGATGATCGAGACATTCAGTACTTC
.	.	TRBJ2-7	TRBV6-5	CASSWGGGYEQYF	TGTGCCAGCAGCTGGGGTGGCGGGTACGAGCAGTACTTC
.	TRBD1	TRBJ1-1	TRBV19	CASSVNRGGLNTEAFF	TGTGCCAGTAGTGTCAACAGGGGTGGGCTGAACACTGAAGCTTTCTTT
.	TRBD1	TRBJ2-7	TRBV14	CASSQYNRGYEQYF	TGTGCCAGCAGCCAATACAACAGGGGGTACGAGCAGTACTTC
.	.	TRBJ1-5	TRBV7-2	CASSSTGSNQPQHF	TGTGCCAGCAGCTCCACCGGTAGCAATCAGCCCCAGCATTTT
once	TRBD2	TRBJ2-1	TRBV19	CASSMTSGSHEQFF	TGTGCCAGTAGTATGACTAGCGGGAGCCATGAGCAGTTCTTC
.	.	TRBJ2-7	TRBV10-2	CASSYARGTYEQYF	TGCGCCAGCAGTTACGCCAGGGGAACCTACGAGCAGTACTTC
.	TRBD2	TRBJ2-1	TRBV9	CASAGVYNEQFF	TGTGCCAGCGCGGGGGTTTACAATGAGCAGTTCTTC
.	TRBD2	TRBJ2-7	TRBV7-9	CASSPWSGTYEQYF	TGTGCCAGCAGCCCGTGGAGCGGGACCTACGAGCAGTACTTC
.	TRBD2	TRBJ2-1	TRBV28	CATLETSGNPVYNEQFF	TGTGCCACCCTGGAGACTAGCGGGAACCCCGTATACAATGAGCAGTTCTTC
.	.	TRBJ2-5	TRBV28	CASSFEGVETQYF	TGTGCCAGCAGTTTCGAAGGGGTAGAGACCCAGTACTTC
.	.	TRBJ2-1	TRBV7-6	CASSLGISESSYNEQFF	TGTGCCAGCAGCTTAGGCATTAGTGAAAGCTCCTACAATGAGCAGTTCTTC
once	.	TRBJ1-3	TRBV6-5	CASSYSGGSGNTIYF	TGTGCCAGCAGTTACTCAGGGGGCTCTGGAAACACCATATATTTT
.	.	TRBJ2-3	TRBV9	CASSVAGGHLDTQYF	TGTGCCAGCAGCGTAGCTGGTGGCCACCTAGATACGCAGTATTTT
.	.	TRBJ2-1	TRBV5-1	CASSPAPGNEQFF	TGCGCCAGCAGCCCCGCCCCGGGCAATGAGCAGTTCTTC
.	TRBD1	TRBJ2-7	TRBV28	CASSKSGGAFRDSSYEQYF	TGTGCCAGCAGCAAATCAGGGGGCGCTTTCCGGGACTCAAGCTACGAGCAGTACTTC
.	TRBD2	TRBJ2-7	TRBV9	CASSVAPSGYYEQYF	TGTGCCAGCAGCGTAGCGCCTAGCGGATACTACGAGCAGTACTTC
.	.	TRBJ1-1	TRBV5-1	CASRGLGVNTEAFF	TGCGCCAGCAGGGGTCTAGGGGTGAACACTGAAGCTTTCTTT
.	.	TRBJ1-2	TRBV10-1	CASSPYSGLYGYTF	TGCGCCAGCAGCCCCTATAGCGGCCTCTATGGCTACACCTTC
.	.	TRBJ2-4	TRBV15	CATRSVGSGKNIQYF	TGTGCCACCCGAAGTGTAGGGAGCGGGAAAAACATTCAGTACTTC
few	TRBD1	TRBJ2-3	TRBV6-4	CASSDGTGETDTQYF	TGTGCCAGCAGTGACGGGACAGGGGAAACAGATACGCAGTATTTT
.	.	TRBJ2-2	TRBV7-9	CASSFLGDNTGELFF	TGTGCCAGCAGCTTTTTGGGAGATAACACCGGGGAGCTGTTTTTT
.	TRBD2	TRBJ2-7	TRBV28	CASTRTSGYEQYF	TGTGCCAGCACCCGAACTAGCGGTTACGAGCAGTACTTC
.	TRBD1	TRBJ2-7	TRBV27	CASSLRGQGYEQYF	TGTGCCAGCAGTTTACGGGGACAGGGCTACGAGCAGTACTTC
.	TRBD2	TRBJ2-7	TRBV6-5	CASSRAGTSPYEQYF	TGTGCCAGCAGTCGAGCCGGGACTAGCCCCTACGAGCAGTACTTC
.	TRBD1	TRBJ1-2	TRBV28	CASSTPTGGPRYGYTF	TGTGCCAGCAGCACTCCGACAGGGGGCCCTCGCTATGGCTACACCTTC
.	TRBD2	TRBJ2-1	TRBV9	CASSAGGTDEQFF	TGTGCCAGCAGCGCGGGAGGTACCGATGAGCAGTTCTTC
.	.	TRBJ2-2	TRBV28	CATRQGTTGELFF	TGTGCCACCCGCCAGGGGACCACCGGGGAGCTGTTTTTT